Here is one T cell receptor (beta chain) with its context. Its cognate antigen is unknown. This sample is part of a study of T cells expressing NK-cell markers. Study-level points and caveats: Whether expanded NKG2C-expressing T cell clones recognize HCMV is unknown.

With the 5' RACE reads reprocessed, TCRdb shows one record per CDR3 protein and no DNA. The sample data list some 150,000 distinct CDR3 sequences. Sequenced: blood T cells: a sorted CD56 or NKG2C T cell subset, CD4+ or CD8+ T cells, or bulk PBMC T cells (not recorded which). This receptor was taken from a man between 18 and 35 years old in good health.

CDR3 protein: CASSGSSNYGYTF. This sequence joins TRBV7-6 and TRBJ1-2. Germline V gene data show CDR1 as SGHVS and CDR2 as FNYEAQ. The CDR3 has 13 residues.